The rows below give T cell receptor beta chains drawn from one sample of a study of T cell responses to AZD1222 COVID-19 vaccine. TCRdb's copy holds only in-frame clones and misses some; the assay was immunoSEQ multiplex PCR. The data show about 150,000 clones, around 83% seen once. Source: peripheral blood, taken on day 0 of MenACWY control vaccination. All receptors derive from an adult in good health. The CDR3 runs from the conserved cysteine through the conserved F or W. A D gene is named only where the DNA matches it firmly. Clone size is not always given. Where it is, it says once, few, many or a class for expanded clones.

D gene | clone size | J gene | V gene | CDR3 DNA | CDR3 protein
- | - | TRBJ1-4 | TRBV2 | TGTGCCAGCAGCGCTAACGGGGGAGAAAAACTGTTTTTT | CASSANGGEKLFF
TRBD1 | - | TRBJ1-2 | TRBV10-1 | TGCGCCAGCAGTAGGAGGGGGCAGGGGGAGGACTATGGCTACACCTTC | CASSRRGQGEDYGYTF
- | - | TRBJ1-1 | TRBV19 | TGTGCCAGTAGTATGGGGAGTTGGACTGAAGCTTTCTTT | CASSMGSWTEAFF
TRBD1 | - | TRBJ1-2 | TRBV5-5 | TGTGCCAGCAGCCCCCGACAGGGCGGGGGTGGCTACACCTTC | CASSPRQGGGGYTF
- | - | TRBJ2-3 | TRBV6-5 | TGTGCCAGCAGAAGACTAGAACTCACAGATACGCAGTATTTT | CASRRLELTDTQYF
TRBD2 | - | TRBJ2-5 | TRBV28 | TGTGCCACCATACTAGCGGGCCGGGGTGAGACCCAGTACTTC | CATILAGRGETQYF
TRBD1 | - | TRBJ2-7 | TRBV11-1 | TGTGCCAGCAGCTTTGTCGTCCAAACAGGGGAAAAGCAGTACTTC | CASSFVVQTGEKQYF
- | - | TRBJ1-5 | TRBV27 | TGTGCCAGCAGTTGGACGGGTAGCAATCAGCCCCAGCATTTT | CASSWTGSNQPQHF
- | - | TRBJ2-2 | TRBV6-5 | TGTGCCAGCAGTTCCCTTAGGGCGAACACCGGGGAGCTGTTTTTT | CASSSLRANTGELFF
- | - | TRBJ1-6 | TRBV12-5 | TGTGCTAGTGGTTTGGTATTGGGGAAGAGCTCCTATAATTCACCCCTCCACTTT | CASGLVLGKSSYNSPLHF
- | - | TRBJ2-5 | TRBV7-6 | TGTGCCAGCAGCTTAACCCCAAGCCTAGCCCAAGAGACCCAGTACTTC | CASSLTPSLAQETQYF
TRBD1 | - | TRBJ2-7 | TRBV7-9 | TGTGCCAGCAGCTTGGCCGGGACAGGGGTCCACGAGCAGTACTTC | CASSLAGTGVHEQYF
- | once | TRBJ2-2 | TRBV11-2 | TGTGCCAGCAGGCGCAGCCGGTCCGCCGGGGAGCTGTTTTTT | CASRRSRSAGELFF
- | - | TRBJ1-1 | TRBV30 | TGTGCCTGGAGTGTATCTGGTTACACTGAAGCTTTCTTT | CAWSVSGYTEAFF
- | - | TRBJ2-1 | TRBV18 | TGTGCCAGCTCACCTCCGGGGAGTGAGCAGTTCTTC | CASSPPGSEQFF
- | - | TRBJ1-1 | TRBV5-1 | TGCGCCAGCAGCTTGGGCCAGGGAAGGACTGAAGCTTTCTTT | CASSLGQGRTEAFF
- | - | TRBJ2-7 | TRBV7-9 | TGTGCCAGCAGCTTAGCGCAGGGGCTTTTATCATACGAGCAGTACTTC | CASSLAQGLLSYEQYF
TRBD1 | - | TRBJ1-1 | TRBV29-1 | TGCAGCACAACAGGGGTTGTAGGGAACACTGAAGCTTTCTTT | CSTTGVVGNTEAFF
TRBD1 | - | TRBJ1-2 | TRBV28 | TGTGCCAGCAGTGCTTATTCTCCGGGACAGGGGGGATGGAACTATGGCTACACCTTC | CASSAYSPGQGGWNYGYTF
- | - | TRBJ2-5 | TRBV7-9 | TGTGCCAGCAGCTTAGGACAGCCTCAAGAGACCCAGTACTTC | CASSLGQPQETQYF
- | - | TRBJ2-2 | TRBV12-3/TRBV12-4 | TGTGCCAGCAGAAGGGGTTCCGGGGAGCTGTTTTTT | CASRRGSGELFF
- | - | TRBJ2-7 | TRBV4-1 | TGCGCCAGCAGCCAGGGGGTAAGGTACGAGCAGTACTTC | CASSQGVRYEQYF
- | once | TRBJ1-2 | TRBV28 | TGTGCCAGCACTCCAAGCAGGGGTAGTAACTATGGCTACACCTTC | CASTPSRGSNYGYTF
- | - | TRBJ2-1 | TRBV4-1 | TGCGCCAGCAGCCAAGATTTAACCGGGGTTCGGGATGAGCAGTTCTTC | CASSQDLTGVRDEQFF
- | - | TRBJ1-4 | TRBV19 | TGTGCCAGTAGTGCGCATCTCGAAAAACTGTTTTTT | CASSAHLEKLFF
TRBD2 | - | TRBJ2-1 | TRBV27 | TGTGCCAGCACCCCTAGCGGGGGGCCCGAGCAGTTCTTC | CASTPSGGPEQFF
- | - | TRBJ2-1 | TRBV12-3/TRBV12-4 | TGTGCCAGCAGTTTATGGGGAGGCAATGAGCAGTTCTTC | CASSLWGGNEQFF
- | - | TRBJ1-2 | TRBV27 | TGTGCCAGCAGTTTATCTATCTTGGGGGGTGTCGGGAACTATGGCTACACCTTC | CASSLSILGGVGNYGYTF
TRBD1 | - | TRBJ2-3 | TRBV5-1 | TGCGCCAGCAGCCGGAGACAGGGGTCGGGCACAGATACGCAGTATTTT | CASSRRQGSGTDTQYF
- | - | TRBJ1-1 | TRBV14 | TGTGCCAGCAGCCAAGTCCCCCTGGGGAAGAACACTGAAGCTTTCTTT | CASSQVPLGKNTEAFF
- | - | TRBJ1-5 | TRBV28 | TGTGCCAGCAGTTTATCCCCGGACAGTAGCAATCAGCCCCAGCATTTT | CASSLSPDSSNQPQHF
- | - | TRBJ1-4 | TRBV12-5 | TGTGCTAGTTCACCGTACGACAGTGCAACTAATGAAAAACTGTTTTTT | CASSPYDSATNEKLFF
- | - | TRBJ1-2 | TRBV2 | TGTGCCAGCAGTGGACAGCGTAACTATGGCTACACCTTC | CASSGQRNYGYTF
- | - | TRBJ1-3 | TRBV19 | TGTGCCAGTAATCTGGGCAGGTCCTCTGGAAACACCATATATTTT | CASNLGRSSGNTIYF
TRBD1 | - | TRBJ2-7 | TRBV15 | TGTGCCACCAGCAAAAAACAGACAGGGGATCACGCCTACGAGCAGTACTTC | CATSKKQTGDHAYEQYF
TRBD2 | - | TRBJ2-1 | TRBV7-3 | TGTGCCAGCAGCTCGGGACTAGCGGGGGCAAATGAGCAGTTCTTC | CASSSGLAGANEQFF
- | - | TRBJ1-6 | TRBV11-2 | TGTGCCAGCAGCTTAGTGACAGCCTATAATTCACCCCTCCACTTT | CASSLVTAYNSPLHF
TRBD1 | - | TRBJ2-7 | TRBV28 | TGTGCCAGCAGTTTATGGACAGGGGGGGCCTACGAGCAGTACTTC | CASSLWTGGAYEQYF
- | - | TRBJ1-5 | TRBV6-5 | TGTGCCAGCAGTTACCCGGGTGGACAGCCCCAGCATTTT | CASSYPGGQPQHF
- | - | TRBJ1-1 | TRBV18 | TGTGCCAGCTCACCTCCACCCGGGGGCCGGACTGAAGCTTTCTTT | CASSPPPGGRTEAFF
- | - | TRBJ1-1 | TRBV6-1 | TGTGCCAGCAGTGAAATACGGGAAGCTTTCTTT | CASSEIREAFF
- | - | TRBJ1-4 | TRBV5-1 | TGCGCCAGCAGCCCCCGCCCCCCCCGGCGGACGGAGAATGAAAAACTGTTTTTT | CASSPRPPRRTENEKLFF
- | - | TRBJ1-1 | TRBV9 | TGTGCCAGCAGCTTTACGATGAACACTGAAGCTTTCTTT | CASSFTMNTEAFF
- | - | TRBJ2-2 | TRBV7-8 | TGTGCCAGCAGTTTAGCAGGGTTTATCACCGGGGAGCTGTTTTTT | CASSLAGFITGELFF
TRBD1 | - | TRBJ2-7 | TRBV2 | TGTGCCAGCAGTCGAGACAGGGTAGTTACCTACGAGCAGTACTTC | CASSRDRVVTYEQYF
TRBD1 | - | TRBJ2-2 | TRBV28 | TGTGCCAGCAGTTCTCCCGGGACAGCGAACACCGGGGAGCTGTTTTTT | CASSSPGTANTGELFF
- | - | TRBJ1-5 | TRBV7-8 | TGTGCCAGCAGCTTAGCGGCGCAGTCTAAAAGTCAGCCCCAGCATTTT | CASSLAAQSKSQPQHF
- | - | TRBJ1-3 | TRBV6-5 | TGTGCCAGCAGTTCGGGGGTTAGCTCTGGAAACACCATATATTTT | CASSSGVSSGNTIYF
- | - | TRBJ1-1 | TRBV6-5 | TGTGCCAGCGGTACTGGGGGGCGAGATGAAGCTTTCTTT | CASGTGGRDEAFF
TRBD2 | - | TRBJ2-6 | TRBV7-8 | TGTGCCAGCAGCGCGACTAGCGGGGTACCCTCTGGGGCCAACGTCCTGACTTTC | CASSATSGVPSGANVLTF
- | - | TRBJ2-3 | TRBV2 | TGTGCCAGCAGCCTGACCGGGGATACGCAGTATTTT | CASSLTGDTQYF
- | - | TRBJ2-3 | TRBV14 | TGTGCCAGCAGCCGAGGGGGAGATACGCAGTATTTT | CASSRGGDTQYF
- | once | TRBJ1-2 | TRBV20-1 | TGCAGTGCTAGTACCAGGGGTGGTTATGGCTACACCTTC | CSASTRGGYGYTF
- | once | TRBJ1-4 | TRBV4-1 | TGCGCCAGCAGCCAAGACCCGAAGGGGCCATACAGGTCAAATGAAAAACTGTTTTTT | CASSQDPKGPYRSNEKLFF